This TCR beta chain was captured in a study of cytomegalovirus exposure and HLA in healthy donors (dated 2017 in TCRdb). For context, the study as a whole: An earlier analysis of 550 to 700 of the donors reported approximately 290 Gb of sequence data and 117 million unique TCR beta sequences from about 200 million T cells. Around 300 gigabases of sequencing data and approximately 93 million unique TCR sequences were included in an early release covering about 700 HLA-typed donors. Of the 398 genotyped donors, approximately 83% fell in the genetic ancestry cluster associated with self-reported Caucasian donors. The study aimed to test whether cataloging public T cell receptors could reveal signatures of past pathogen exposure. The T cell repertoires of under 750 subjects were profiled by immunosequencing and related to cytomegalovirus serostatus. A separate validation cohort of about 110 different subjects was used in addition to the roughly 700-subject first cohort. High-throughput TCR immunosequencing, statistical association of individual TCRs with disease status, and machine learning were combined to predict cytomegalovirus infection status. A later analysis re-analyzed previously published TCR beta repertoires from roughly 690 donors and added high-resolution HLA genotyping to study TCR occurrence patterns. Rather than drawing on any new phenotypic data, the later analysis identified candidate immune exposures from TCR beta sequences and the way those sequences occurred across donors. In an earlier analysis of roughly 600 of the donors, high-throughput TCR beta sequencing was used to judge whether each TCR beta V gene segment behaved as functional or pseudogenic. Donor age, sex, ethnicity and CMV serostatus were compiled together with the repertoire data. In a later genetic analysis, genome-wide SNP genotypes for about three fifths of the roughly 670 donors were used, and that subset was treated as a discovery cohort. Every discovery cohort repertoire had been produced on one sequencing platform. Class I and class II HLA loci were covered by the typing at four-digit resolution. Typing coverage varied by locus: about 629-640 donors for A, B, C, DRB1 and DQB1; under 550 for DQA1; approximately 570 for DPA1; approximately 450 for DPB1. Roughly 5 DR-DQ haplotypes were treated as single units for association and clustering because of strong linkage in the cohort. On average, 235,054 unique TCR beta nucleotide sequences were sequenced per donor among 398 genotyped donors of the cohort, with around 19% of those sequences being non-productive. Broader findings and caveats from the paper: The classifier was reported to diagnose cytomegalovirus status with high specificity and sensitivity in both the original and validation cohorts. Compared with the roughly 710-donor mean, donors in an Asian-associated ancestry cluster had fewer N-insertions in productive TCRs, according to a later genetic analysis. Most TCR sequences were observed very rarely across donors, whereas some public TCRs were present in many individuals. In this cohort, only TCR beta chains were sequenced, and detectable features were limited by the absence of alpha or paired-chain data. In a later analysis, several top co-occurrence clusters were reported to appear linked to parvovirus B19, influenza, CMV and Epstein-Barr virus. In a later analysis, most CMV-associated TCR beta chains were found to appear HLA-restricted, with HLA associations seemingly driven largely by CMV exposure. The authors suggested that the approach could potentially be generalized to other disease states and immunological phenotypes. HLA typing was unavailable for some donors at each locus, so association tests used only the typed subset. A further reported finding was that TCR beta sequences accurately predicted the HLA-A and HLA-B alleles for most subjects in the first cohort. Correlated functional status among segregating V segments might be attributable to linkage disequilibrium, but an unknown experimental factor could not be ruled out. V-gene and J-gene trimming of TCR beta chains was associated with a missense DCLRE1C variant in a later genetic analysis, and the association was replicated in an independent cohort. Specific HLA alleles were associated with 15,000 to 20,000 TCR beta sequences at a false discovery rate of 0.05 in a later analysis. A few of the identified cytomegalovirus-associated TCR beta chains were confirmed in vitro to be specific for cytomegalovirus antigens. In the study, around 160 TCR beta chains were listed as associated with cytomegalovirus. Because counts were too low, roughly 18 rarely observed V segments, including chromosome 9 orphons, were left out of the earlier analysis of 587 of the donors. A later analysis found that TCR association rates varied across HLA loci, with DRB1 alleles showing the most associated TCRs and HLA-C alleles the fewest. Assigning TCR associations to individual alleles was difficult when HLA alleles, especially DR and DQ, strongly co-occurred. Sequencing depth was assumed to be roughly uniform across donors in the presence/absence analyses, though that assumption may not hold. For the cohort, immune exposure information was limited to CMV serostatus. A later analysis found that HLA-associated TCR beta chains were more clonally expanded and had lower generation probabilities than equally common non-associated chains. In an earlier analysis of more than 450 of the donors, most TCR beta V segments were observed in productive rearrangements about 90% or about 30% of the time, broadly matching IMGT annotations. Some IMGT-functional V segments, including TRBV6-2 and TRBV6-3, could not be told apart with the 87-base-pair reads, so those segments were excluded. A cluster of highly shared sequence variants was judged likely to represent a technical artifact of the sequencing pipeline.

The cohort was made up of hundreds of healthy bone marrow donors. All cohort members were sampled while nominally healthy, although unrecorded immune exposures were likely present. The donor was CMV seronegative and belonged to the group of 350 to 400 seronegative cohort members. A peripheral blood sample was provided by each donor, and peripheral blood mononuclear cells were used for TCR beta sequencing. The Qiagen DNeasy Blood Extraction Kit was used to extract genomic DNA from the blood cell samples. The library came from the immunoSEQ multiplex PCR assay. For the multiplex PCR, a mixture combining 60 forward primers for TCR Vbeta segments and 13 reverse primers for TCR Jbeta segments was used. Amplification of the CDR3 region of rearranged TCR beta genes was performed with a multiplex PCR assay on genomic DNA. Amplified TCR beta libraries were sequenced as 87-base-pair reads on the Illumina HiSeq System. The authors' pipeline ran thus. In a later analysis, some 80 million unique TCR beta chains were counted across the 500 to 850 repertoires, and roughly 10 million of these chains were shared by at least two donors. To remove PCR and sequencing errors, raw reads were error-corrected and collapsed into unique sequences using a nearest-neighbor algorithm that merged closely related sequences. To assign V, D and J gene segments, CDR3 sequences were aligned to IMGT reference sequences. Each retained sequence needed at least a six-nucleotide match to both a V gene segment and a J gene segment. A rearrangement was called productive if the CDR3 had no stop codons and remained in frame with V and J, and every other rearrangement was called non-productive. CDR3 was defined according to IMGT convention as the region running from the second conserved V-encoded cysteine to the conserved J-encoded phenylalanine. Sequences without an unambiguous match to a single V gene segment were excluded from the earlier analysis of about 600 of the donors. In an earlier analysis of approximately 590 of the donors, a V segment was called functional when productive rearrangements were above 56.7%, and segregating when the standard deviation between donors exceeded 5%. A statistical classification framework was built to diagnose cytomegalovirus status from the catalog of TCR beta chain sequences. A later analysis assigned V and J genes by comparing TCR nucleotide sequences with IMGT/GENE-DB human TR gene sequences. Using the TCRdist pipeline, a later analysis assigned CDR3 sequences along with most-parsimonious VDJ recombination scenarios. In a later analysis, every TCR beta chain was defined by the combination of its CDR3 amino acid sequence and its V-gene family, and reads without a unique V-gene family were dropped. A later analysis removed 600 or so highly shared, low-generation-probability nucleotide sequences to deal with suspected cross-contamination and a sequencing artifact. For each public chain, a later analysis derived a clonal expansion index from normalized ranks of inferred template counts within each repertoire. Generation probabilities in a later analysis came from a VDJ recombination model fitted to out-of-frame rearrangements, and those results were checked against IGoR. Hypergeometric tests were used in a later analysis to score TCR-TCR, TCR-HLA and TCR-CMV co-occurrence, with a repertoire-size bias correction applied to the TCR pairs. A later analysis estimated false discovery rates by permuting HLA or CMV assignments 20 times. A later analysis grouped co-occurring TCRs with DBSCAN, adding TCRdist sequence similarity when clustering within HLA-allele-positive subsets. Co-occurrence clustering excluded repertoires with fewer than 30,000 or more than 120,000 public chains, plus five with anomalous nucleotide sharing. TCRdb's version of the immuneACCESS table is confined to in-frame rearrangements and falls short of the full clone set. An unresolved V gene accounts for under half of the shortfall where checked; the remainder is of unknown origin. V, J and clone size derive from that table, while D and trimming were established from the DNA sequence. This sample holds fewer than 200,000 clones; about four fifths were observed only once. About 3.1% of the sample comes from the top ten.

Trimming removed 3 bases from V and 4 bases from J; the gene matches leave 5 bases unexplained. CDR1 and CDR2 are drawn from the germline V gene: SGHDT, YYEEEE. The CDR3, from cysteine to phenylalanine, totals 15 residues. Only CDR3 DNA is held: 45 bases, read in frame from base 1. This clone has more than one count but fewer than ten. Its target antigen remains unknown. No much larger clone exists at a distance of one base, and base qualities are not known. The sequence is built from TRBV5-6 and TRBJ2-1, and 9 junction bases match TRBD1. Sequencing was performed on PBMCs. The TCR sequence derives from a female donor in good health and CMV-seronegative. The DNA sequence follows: TGTGCCAGCAGCTCTTTGACAGGGGGATACAATGAGCAGTTCTTC. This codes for CASSSLTGGYNEQFF.